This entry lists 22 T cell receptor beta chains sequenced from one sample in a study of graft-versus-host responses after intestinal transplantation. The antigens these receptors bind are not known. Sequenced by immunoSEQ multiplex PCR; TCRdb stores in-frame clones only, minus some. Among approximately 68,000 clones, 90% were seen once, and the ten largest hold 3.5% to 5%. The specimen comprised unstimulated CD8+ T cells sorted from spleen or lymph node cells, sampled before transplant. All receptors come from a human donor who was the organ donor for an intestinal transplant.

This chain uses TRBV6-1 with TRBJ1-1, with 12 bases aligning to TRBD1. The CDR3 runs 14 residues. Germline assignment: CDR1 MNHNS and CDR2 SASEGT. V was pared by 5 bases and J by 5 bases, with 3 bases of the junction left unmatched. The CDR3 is CASSRDRGLTEAFF. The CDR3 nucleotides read TGTGCCAGCAGTAGGGACAGGGGGCTTACTGAAGCTTTCTTT.

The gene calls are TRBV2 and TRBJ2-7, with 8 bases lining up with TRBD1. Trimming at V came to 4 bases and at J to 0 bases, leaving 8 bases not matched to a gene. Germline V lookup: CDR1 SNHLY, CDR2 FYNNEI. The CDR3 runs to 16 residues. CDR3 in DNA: TGTGCCAGCAGTGGTCAGGGGGCCCTGAGCTCCTACGAGCAGTACGTC. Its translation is CASSGQGALSSYEQYV.

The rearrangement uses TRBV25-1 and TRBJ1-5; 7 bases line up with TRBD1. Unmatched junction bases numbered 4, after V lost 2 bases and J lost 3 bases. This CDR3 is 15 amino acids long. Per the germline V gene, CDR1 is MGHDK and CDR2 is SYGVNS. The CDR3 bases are TGTGCCAGCAGTGAACGGGACAGCACCAATCAGCCCCAGCATTTT. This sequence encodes CASSERDSTNQPQHF.

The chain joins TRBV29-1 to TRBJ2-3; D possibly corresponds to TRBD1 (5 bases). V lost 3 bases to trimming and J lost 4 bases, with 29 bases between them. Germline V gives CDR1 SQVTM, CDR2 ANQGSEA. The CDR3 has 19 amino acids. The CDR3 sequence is CSVDPPDPGLGLGPDTQYF. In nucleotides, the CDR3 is TGCAGCGTTGACCCTCCAGACCCAGGGCTTGGCCTCGGCCCAGATACGCAGTATTTT.

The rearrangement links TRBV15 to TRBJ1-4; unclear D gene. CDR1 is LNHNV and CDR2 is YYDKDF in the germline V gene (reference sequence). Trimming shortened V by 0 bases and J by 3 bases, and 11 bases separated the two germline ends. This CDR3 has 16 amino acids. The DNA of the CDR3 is TGTGCCACCAGCAGAGATCGTGAGGGATCTAATGAAAAACTGTTTTTT. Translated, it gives CATSRDREGSNEKLFF.

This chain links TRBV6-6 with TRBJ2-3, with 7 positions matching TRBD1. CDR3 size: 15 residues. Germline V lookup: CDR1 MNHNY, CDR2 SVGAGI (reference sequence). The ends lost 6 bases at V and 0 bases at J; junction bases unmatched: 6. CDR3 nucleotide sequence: TGTGCCAGCAGCCCCGGGACAGCTAGCACAGATACGCAGTATTTT. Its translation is CASSPGTASTDTQYF.

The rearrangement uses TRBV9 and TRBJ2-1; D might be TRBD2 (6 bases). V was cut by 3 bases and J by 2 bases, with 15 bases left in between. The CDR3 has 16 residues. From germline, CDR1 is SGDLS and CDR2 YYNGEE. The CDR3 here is CASSAEIVAAYNEQFF. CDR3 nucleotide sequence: TGTGCCAGCAGCGCCGAGATAGTAGCGGCCTACAATGAGCAGTTCTTC. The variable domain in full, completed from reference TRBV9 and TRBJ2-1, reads DSGVTQTPKHLITATGQRVTLRCSPRSGDLSVYWYQQSLDQGLQFLIQYYNGEERAKGNILERFSAQQFPDLHSELNLSSLELGDSALYFCASSAEIVAAYNEQFFGPGTRLTVL.

This CDR3 reads CASSLSGGSYNSPLHF. CDR3 DNA sequence: TGTGCCAGCAGTTTATCGGGGGGCTCCTATAATTCACCCCTCCACTTT. V usage is TRBV27 and J usage is TRBJ1-6; TRBD1 is a possible D gene (5 bases). The CDR3 sequence is 16 residues long. The V gene lost 0 bases and the J gene lost 0 bases, with 6 bases spanning the gap. Germline lookup yields CDR1 MNHEY and CDR2 SMNVEV (reference sequence).

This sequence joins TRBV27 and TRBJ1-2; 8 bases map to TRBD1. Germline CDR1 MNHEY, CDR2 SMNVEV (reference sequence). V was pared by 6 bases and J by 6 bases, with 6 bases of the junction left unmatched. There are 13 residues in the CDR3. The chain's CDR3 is CASSPQGGNGYTF. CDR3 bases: TGTGCCAGCAGCCCACAGGGGGGAAATGGCTACACCTTC.

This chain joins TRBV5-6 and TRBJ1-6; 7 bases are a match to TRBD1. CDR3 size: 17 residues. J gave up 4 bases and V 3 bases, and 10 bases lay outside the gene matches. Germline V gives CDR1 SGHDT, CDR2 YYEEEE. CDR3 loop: CASSYGRGQEYNSPLHF. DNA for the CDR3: TGTGCCAGCAGCTACGGTCGTGGACAGGAATATAATTCACCCCTCCACTTT. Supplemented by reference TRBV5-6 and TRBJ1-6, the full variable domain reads DAGVTQSPTHLIKTRGQQVTLRCSPKSGHDTVSWYQQALGQGPQFIFQYYEEEERQRGNFPDRFSGHQFPNYSSELNVNALLLGDSALYLCASSYGRGQEYNSPLHFGNGTRLTVT.

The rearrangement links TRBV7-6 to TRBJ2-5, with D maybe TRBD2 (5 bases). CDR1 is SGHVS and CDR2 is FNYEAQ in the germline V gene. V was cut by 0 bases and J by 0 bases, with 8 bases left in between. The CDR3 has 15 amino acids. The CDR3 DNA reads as TGTGCCAGCAGCTTAGCCTCCGGGGACCAAGAGACCCAGTACTTC. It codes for CASSLASGDQETQYF.

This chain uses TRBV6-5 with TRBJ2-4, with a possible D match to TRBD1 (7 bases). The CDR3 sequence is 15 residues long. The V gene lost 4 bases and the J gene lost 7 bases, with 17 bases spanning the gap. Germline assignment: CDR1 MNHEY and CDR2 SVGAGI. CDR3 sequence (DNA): TGTGCCAGCAGTTTCGGGCAGGGGGGTATGAACATTCAGTACTTC. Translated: CASSFGQGGMNIQYF.

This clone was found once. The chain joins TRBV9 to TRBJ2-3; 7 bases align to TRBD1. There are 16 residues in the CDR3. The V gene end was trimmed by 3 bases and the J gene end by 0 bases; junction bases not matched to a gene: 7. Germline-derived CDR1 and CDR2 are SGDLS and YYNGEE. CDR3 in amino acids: CASSALTGDSTDTQYF. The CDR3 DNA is TGTGCCAGCAGCGCCCTCACAGGGGACAGCACAGATACGCAGTATTTT.

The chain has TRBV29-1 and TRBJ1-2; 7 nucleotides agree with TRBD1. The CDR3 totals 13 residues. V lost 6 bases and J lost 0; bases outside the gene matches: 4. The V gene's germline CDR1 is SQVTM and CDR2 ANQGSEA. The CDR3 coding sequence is TGCAGCGTATTGACAGGGACTAACTATGGCTACACCTTC. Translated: CSVLTGTNYGYTF.

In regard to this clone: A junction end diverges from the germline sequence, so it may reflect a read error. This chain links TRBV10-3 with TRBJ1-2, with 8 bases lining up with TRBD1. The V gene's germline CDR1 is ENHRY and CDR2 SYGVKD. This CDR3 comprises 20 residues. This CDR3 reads CAISELGQGTPSYRYPGYSF. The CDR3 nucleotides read TGTGCCATCAGTGAGCTCGGACAGGGTACACCTTCATACCGATATCCGGGCTACAGCTTC.

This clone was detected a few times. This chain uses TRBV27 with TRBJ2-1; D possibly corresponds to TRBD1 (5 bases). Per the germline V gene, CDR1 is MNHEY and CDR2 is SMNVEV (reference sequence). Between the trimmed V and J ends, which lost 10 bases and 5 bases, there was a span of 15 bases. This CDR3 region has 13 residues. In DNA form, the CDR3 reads TGTGCCACGGCTGGGGCCACTGACAATGAGCAGTTCTTC. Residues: CATAGATDNEQFF.

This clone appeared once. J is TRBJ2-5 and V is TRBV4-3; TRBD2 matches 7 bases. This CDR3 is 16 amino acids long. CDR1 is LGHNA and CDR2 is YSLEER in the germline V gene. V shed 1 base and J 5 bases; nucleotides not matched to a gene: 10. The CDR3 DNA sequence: TGCGCCAGCAGCCAAGGAGGCGGGGGTGTCGGGGAGACCCAGTACTTC. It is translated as CASSQGGGGVGETQYF.

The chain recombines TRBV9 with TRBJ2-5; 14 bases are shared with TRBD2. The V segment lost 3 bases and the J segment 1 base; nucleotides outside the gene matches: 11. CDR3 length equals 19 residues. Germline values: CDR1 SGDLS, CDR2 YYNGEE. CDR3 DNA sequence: TGTGCCAGCAGCGCCCCCAGACTAGCGGGGGGGCCCTTCCAAGAGACCCAGTACTTC. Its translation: CASSAPRLAGGPFQETQYF.

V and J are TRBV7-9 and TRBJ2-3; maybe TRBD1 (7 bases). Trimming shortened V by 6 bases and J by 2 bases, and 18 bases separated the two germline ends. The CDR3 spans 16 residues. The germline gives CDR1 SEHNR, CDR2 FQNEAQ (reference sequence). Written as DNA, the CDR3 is TGTGCCAGCAGGCCCCGACGGGGGACAGACACAGATACGCAGTATTTT. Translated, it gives CASRPRRGTDTDTQYF.

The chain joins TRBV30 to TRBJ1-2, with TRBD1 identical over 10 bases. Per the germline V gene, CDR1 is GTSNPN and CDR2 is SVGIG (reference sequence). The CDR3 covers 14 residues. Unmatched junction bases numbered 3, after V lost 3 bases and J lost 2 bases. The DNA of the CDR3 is TGTGCCTGGAGCTTGACAGGGGGCAACTATGGCTACACCTTC. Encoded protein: CAWSLTGGNYGYTF.

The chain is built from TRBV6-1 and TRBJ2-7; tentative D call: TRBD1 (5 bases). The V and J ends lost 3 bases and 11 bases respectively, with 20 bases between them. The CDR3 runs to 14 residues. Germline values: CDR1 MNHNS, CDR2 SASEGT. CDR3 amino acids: CASSDGRYRTPKYV. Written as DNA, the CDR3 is TGTGCCAGCAGTGATGGGCGATATAGGACACCCAAGTACGTC.

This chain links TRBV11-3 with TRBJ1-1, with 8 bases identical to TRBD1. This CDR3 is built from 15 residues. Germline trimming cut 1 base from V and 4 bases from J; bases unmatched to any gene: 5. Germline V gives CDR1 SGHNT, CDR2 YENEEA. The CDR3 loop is CASSLGAGQGTEAFF. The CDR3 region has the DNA TGTGCCAGCAGCTTAGGGGCAGGACAGGGCACTGAAGCTTTCTTT.